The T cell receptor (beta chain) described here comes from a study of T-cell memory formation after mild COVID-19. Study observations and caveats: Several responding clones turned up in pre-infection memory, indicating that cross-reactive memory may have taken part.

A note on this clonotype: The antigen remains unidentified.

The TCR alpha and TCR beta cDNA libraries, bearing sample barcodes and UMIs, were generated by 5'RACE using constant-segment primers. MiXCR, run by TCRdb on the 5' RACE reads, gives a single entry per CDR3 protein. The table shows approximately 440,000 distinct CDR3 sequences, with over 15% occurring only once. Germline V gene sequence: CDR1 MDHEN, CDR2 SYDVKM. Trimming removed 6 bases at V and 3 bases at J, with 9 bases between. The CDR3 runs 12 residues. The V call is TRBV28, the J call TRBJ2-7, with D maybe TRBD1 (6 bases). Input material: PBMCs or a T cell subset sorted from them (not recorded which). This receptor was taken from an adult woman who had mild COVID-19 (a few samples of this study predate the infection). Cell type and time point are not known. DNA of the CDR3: TGTGCCAGCAGCAAGGGGGACTACGAGCAGTACTTC. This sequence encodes CASSKGDYEQYF.